The clone carrying this T cell receptor beta chain was counted a few times. The data stem from a study of blood T cell repertoires in COVID-19. On the study more broadly: The origin of the acute and convalescent COVID-19 samples was the United States, Italy and Spain.

In the authors' workflow: Scientists estimated how many nucleated cells there were by amplifying reference gene primers. Profiled with immunoSEQ multiplex PCR; TCRdb holds only in-frame clones, not every one. V and J calls and clone size are as listed in that table; D and trimming were resolved from the DNA. In the table there are over 300,000 clones, 65% to 90% of which are singletons. Germline trimming cut 10 bases from V and 5 bases from J; bases unmatched to any gene: 6. Germline assignment: CDR1 SNHLY and CDR2 FYNNEI. The CDR3 runs 13 residues. The TCR sequence derives from a human donor in a cohort sampled during active COVID-19. The specimen was peripheral blood. The V call is TRBV2, the J call TRBJ2-3, with 10 bases lining up with TRBD1. CDR3 sequence reads: CATADRGQDTQYF. The DNA of the CDR3 is TGTGCCACAGCCGACAGGGGGCAAGATACGCAGTATTTT.